These 22 T cell receptor beta chains came from one sample sequenced in a study of blood T cells in healthy people across ages. The authors ran a second PCR of roughly 6 to 12 cycles using a sample-barcoded 5' primer and a J-beta primer mix. TCRdb passed the 5' RACE reads through MiXCR, listing each CDR3 protein once. Of hundreds of thousands of distinct CDR3 sequences listed, approximately 52% were seen once; the top ten hold around an eighth. What was sequenced was blood. The receptors shown here come from a woman of 80 years or more in good health.

This sequence joins TRBV18 and TRBJ1-4; D is ambiguous. CDR1 is KGHSH and CDR2 is LQKENI in the germline V gene. The CDR3 totals 12 residues. Between the trimmed V and J ends, which lost 3 bases and 14 bases, there was a span of 13 bases. CDR3 loop: CASSPEDWNLFF. Written as DNA, the CDR3 is TGTGCCAGCTCACCGGAGGATTGGAATCTGTTTTTT.

This clonotype was seen repeatedly, ten times or more. The chain joins TRBV20-1 to TRBJ2-5; D ambiguous. The CDR3 runs to 13 residues. V lost 6 bases to trimming and J lost 2 bases, with 13 bases between them. Germline CDR1 reads DFQATT; CDR2 reads SNEGSKA (reference sequence). CDR3 in amino acids: CSAQTDDQETQYF. DNA of the CDR3: TGCAGTGCCCAGACGGATGATCAAGAGACCCAGTACTTC.

The chain has TRBV24-1 and TRBJ2-3, with D unresolved. Germline CDR1 and CDR2: KGHDR and SFDVKD. The V and J ends lost 5 bases and 2 bases respectively, with 7 bases between them. This CDR3 is 13 amino acids long. DNA of the CDR3: TGTGCCACCAGTGGGTTCAACACAGATACGCAGTATTTT. Encoded protein: CATSGFNTDTQYF.

This clonotype was detected many times. The genes are TRBV5-1 and TRBJ2-6; D is uncertain. Germline CDR1 and CDR2: SGHRS and YFSETQ. The CDR3 runs to 16 residues. Trimming took 2 bases from V and 2 from J, leaving 11 bases between them. The CDR3 bases are TGCGCCAGCAGCTTTAATAGAGGCCCTGGGGCCAACGTCCTGACTTTC. Its translation is CASSFNRGPGANVLTF.

Turning to this clonotype: This may be a read error: a much more frequent sequence differs by one nucleotide. The rearrangement links TRBV7-2 to TRBJ2-1; 8 positions match TRBD1. The CDR3 covers 13 residues. Germline CDR1 is SGHTA and CDR2 is FQGNSA. CDR3 protein: CASSLQGGNERFF. The CDR3 nucleotides are TGTGCCAGCAGCCTACAGGGGGGTAATGAGCGGTTCTTC.

Here the CDR3 reads CASSARGVWETQYF. In DNA, the CDR3 is TGTGCCAGCAGCGCTCGCGGGGTTTGGGAGACCCAGTACTTC. The gene calls are TRBV7-2 and TRBJ2-5, with D perhaps matching TRBD2 (6 bases). The germline V gene has CDR1 SGHTA and CDR2 FQGNSA. Deletions cut 5 bases from V and 5 bases from J, with 15 bases between. CDR3 size: 14 residues.

The CDR3: CSASGGRGVSNQPQHF. DNA of the CDR3: TGCAGTGCTAGTGGTGGAAGGGGGGTTAGCAATCAGCCCCAGCATTTT. V is TRBV20-1 and J is TRBJ1-5; D might be TRBD1 (6 bases). The CDR3 length is 16 residues. V lost 3 bases and J 0 bases, leaving 15 bases between the germline ends. CDR1 is DFQATT, CDR2 SNEGSKA, per germline (reference sequence).

This clonotype was seen more than once but under ten times. A read error is possible here, since a much larger clone lies one base away. The genes are TRBV20-1 and TRBJ2-5; 7 bases match TRBD2. The CDR3 has 14 residues. The trim removed 3 bases at V and 4 bases at J, leaving 8 bases unmatched. The germline gives CDR1 DFQATT, CDR2 SNEGSKA (reference sequence). The CDR3 DNA reads TGCAGTGCTAGGGACCTAGCGGACCGAGAGACCCAGTACTTC. Translated, it gives CSARDLADRETQYF.

This clonotype was detected ten times or more. The chain has TRBV20-1 and TRBJ2-1, with TRBD2 identical over 10 bases. The V segment lost 0 bases and the J segment 8 bases; nucleotides outside the gene matches: 10. This CDR3 is built from 16 residues. Germline CDR1 and CDR2: DFQATT and SNEGSKA (reference sequence). CDR3 amino acids: CSARDRVAGGNDEQFF. CDR3 DNA: TGCAGTGCTAGAGATCGGGTAGCGGGAGGTAATGATGAGCAGTTCTTC.

This clonotype appeared many times. V usage is TRBV5-7 and J usage is TRBJ2-4; D unclear. TRBV5-7 counts as an open reading frame of uncertain function. V was clipped by 5 bases and J by 0 bases, with 18 bases between them. There are 17 residues in the CDR3. CDR3 DNA: TGTGCCAGCAGTCGCACTACCGCAGCCATAGCCAAAAACATTCAGTACTTC. This gives the protein CASSRTTAAIAKNIQYF.

This clonotype occurred many times. CDR3 residues: CSARDPGGGSRYNEQFF. The CDR3 DNA reads TGCAGTGCTAGAGATCCGGGGGGTGGGAGTCGTTATAATGAGCAGTTCTTC. This chain joins TRBV20-1 and TRBJ2-1, with 7 bases lining up with TRBD2. The CDR3 length is 17 residues. Germline trimming cut 0 bases from V and 7 bases from J; bases unmatched to any gene: 15. Germline V lookup: CDR1 DFQATT, CDR2 SNEGSKA (reference sequence).

This clonotype was counted once. A much larger clonotype is one base distant, so this may be a read error. This chain links TRBV4-1 with TRBJ2-7; TRBD1 is a possible D gene (7 bases). This CDR3 comprises 15 residues. The germline V gene has CDR1 MGHRA and CDR2 YSYEKL. Trimming removed 1 base from V and 10 bases from J, with 20 bases in between. Written as DNA, the CDR3 is TGCGCCAGCAGCCAAGCCTCGGGACAGACTAGGAGCCAGTACTTC. Protein sequence: CASSQASGQTRSQYF.

The chain combines TRBV7-9 with TRBJ1-1; no definite D call. Trimming removed 2 bases at V and 1 base at J, with 17 bases between. There are 17 residues in the CDR3. Looked up from germline, CDR1 is SEHNR and CDR2 is FQNEAQ (reference sequence). CDR3 loop: CASSLWRGVIANTEAFF. CDR3 DNA sequence: TGTGCCAGCAGCTTATGGAGAGGTGTGATCGCGAACACTGAAGCTTTCTTT. Full variable domain (remainder filled in from reference TRBV7-9 and TRBJ1-1): DTGVSQNPRHKITKRGQNVTFRCDPISEHNRLYWYRQTLGQGPEFLTYFQNEAQLEKSRLLSDRFSAERPKGSFSTLEIQRTEQGDSAMYLCASSLWRGVIANTEAFFGQGTRLTVV.

Regarding this clonotype: A much bigger clone sits one base away, suggesting this may be a read error. The chain links TRBV28 to TRBJ2-3; the D gene is possibly TRBD2 (7 bases). The CDR3 spans 16 residues. Germline CDR1 and CDR2: MDHEN and SYDVKM. Trimming stripped 3 bases from V and 0 bases from J, with 13 bases between. CDR3 nucleotides: TGTGCCAGCAGTTTGGAGGGGGGGAGGAGCACAGATACGCAGTATTTT. It is translated as CASSLEGGRSTDTQYF.

This clonotype showed up just once. A much larger clone is a single base away; this may be a read error. The rearrangement links TRBV10-3 to TRBJ2-1; D is unclear. This CDR3 is 14 amino acids long. The V gene's germline CDR1 is ENHRY and CDR2 SYGVKD. Trimming removed 7 bases from V and 2 bases from J, with 12 bases in between. Here the CDR3 reads CAINAVFPYNEQFF. The CDR3 DNA is TGTGCCATCAATGCCGTCTTCCCCTACAATGAGCAGTTCTTC.

The V call is TRBV6-5, the J call TRBJ2-3; D may be TRBD1 (7 bases). V was cut by 6 bases and J by 0 bases, with 13 bases left in between. The length of the CDR3 is 15 residues. The germline CDR1 and CDR2 sequences are MNHEY and SVGAGI. The DNA for the CDR3 is TGTGCCAGCAGGCAGGGGGGCGCGAGCACAGATACGCAGTATTTT. It is translated as CASRQGGASTDTQYF.

V gene TRBV20-1 combines with J gene TRBJ1-2; perhaps TRBD1 as D (5 bases). Germline V gives CDR1 DFQATT, CDR2 SNEGSKA (reference sequence). V was clipped by 2 bases and J by 0 bases, with 10 bases between them. This CDR3 has 14 residues. This CDR3 is CSARRDGANYGYTF. The CDR3 nucleotides are TGCAGTGCTAGACGGGACGGAGCTAACTATGGCTACACCTTC.

This clonotype was counted a few times. This chain uses TRBV4-1 with TRBJ2-7; the D gene is possibly TRBD2 (5 bases). The CDR3 runs to 15 residues. CDR1 and CDR2 (germline): MGHRA, YSYEKL. V lost 1 base to trimming and J lost 0 bases, with 10 bases between them. As DNA, the CDR3 is TGCGCCAGCAGCCAAGGCGGGCAGTTCTCCTACGAGCAGTACTTC. The encoded protein is CASSQGGQFSYEQYF.

The CDR3 nucleotides read TGTGCCAGCAGTGAAGTCGTCGGGCTAGCCAAAAACATTCAGTACTTC. The encoded protein is CASSEVVGLAKNIQYF. V is TRBV6-1 and J is TRBJ2-4; D gene uncertain. The V end lost 1 base, the J end lost 0 bases, and 10 bases lay between the germline ends. CDR1 is MNHNS and CDR2 is SASEGT in the germline V gene. The CDR3 runs to 16 residues.

This clonotype was counted only a few times. The rearrangement uses TRBV12-3 or TRBV12-4 and TRBJ2-5; D is possibly TRBD2 (5 bases). The V end was cut by 8 bases, the J end by 3 bases, with 13 bases between. This CDR3 has 13 amino acids. In DNA form, the CDR3 reads TGTGCCAGCTGTCTAGCCCTGAAAGAGACCCAGTACTTC. It translates to CASCLALKETQYF.

This clonotype was picked up a small number of times. The rearrangement links TRBV5-1 to TRBJ1-1; 10 bases line up with TRBD1. The CDR3 is made up of 15 amino acids. From germline, CDR1 is SGHRS and CDR2 YFSETQ. The ends lost 4 bases at V and 11 bases at J; junction bases unmatched: 14. The CDR3 sequence is CASSPVPGQGCWAFF. CDR3 sequence (DNA): TGCGCCAGCAGCCCCGTCCCGGGACAGGGGTGTTGGGCTTTCTTT.

The V gene is TRBV12-3 or TRBV12-4, the J gene TRBJ2-2, with unresolved D. This CDR3 has 14 residues. V was trimmed by 6 bases and J by 3 bases, leaving 11 bases between them. CDR3 coding DNA: TGTGCCAGCAGCTGGGTTTCGCACACCGGGGAGCTGTTTTTT. This translates into CASSWVSHTGELFF.